The entry that follows covers one T cell receptor (beta chain) sequence. Its antigen remains unidentified. The record originates from a study of spatial heterogeneity in lung cancer. Study summary: For tumor regions, TCR transcript counts showed a strong correlation with a T cell module score derived from matched bulk RNA-seq.

Time point of the sample: sample taken at primary tumor resection. From tumor, nontumor lung or frozen PBMC, whole RNA was taken unsorted for sequencing. Individually, TCR cDNA molecules were each labelled with a unique molecular identifier. In TCRdb, the 5' RACE reads were re-called with MiXCR into one record per CDR3 protein. This table has about 17,000 distinct CDR3 sequences, around 6% appearing once. Points from the study as a whole: Tumor mutation count correlated with how many alpha and beta TCRs expanded intratumorally.

J lost 0 bases, V lost 6 bases, and 5 bases had no gene match. This CDR3 has 14 amino acids. CDR1 and CDR2 (germline): DFQATT, SNEGSKA (reference sequence). This TCR came from a male donor with early-stage non-small cell lung cancer. The material was lung tumor tissue, obtained at surgery. The chain recombines TRBV20-1 with TRBJ2-3; 8 bases align to TRBD2. The CDR3 loop reads CSAQAGASTDTQYF. The CDR3 nucleotides are TGCAGTGCCCAAGCGGGGGCTAGCACAGATACGCAGTATTTT.